The clone carrying this T cell receptor (beta chain) was counted at least ten times. Its antigen is currently unknown. One end of the junction varies from germline; a read error may be responsible. These data belong to a study of neurological immune-mediated disorders. Study at large: Multiple sclerosis patients numbering approximately 34 comprised around 31 relapsing-remitting and 3 secondary progressive patients. Study results and caveats: Among 34 multiple sclerosis patients, phylogenetic grouping put the repertoires of 18 into a single related-CDR3 cluster, a possible signature. The most TCR clonal expansion was seen in HTLV-1-associated myelopathy, and the least was seen in multiple sclerosis, which fell below healthy controls.

Looked up from germline, CDR1 is LGHNA and CDR2 is YNFKEQ. The CDR3 has 14 residues. Each sequencing run yielded over 170 million TCR-beta sequences from 15-18 subjects. Using its own MiXCR run on the 5' RACE reads, TCRdb lists one record per CDR3 protein. The sample includes about 55,000 distinct CDR3 sequences, around 3.6% of them seen just once. V is TRBV4-2 and J is TRBJ2-3, with a tentative D call TRBD2 (6 bases). Sequencing was carried out using PBMCs. The TCR originated in a young man with multiple sclerosis. In DNA, the CDR3 is TGTGCCAGCAGCCCGGGGGACTCCACAAATACGCAGTATTTT. Translation: CASSPGDSTNTQYF.